Shown below are 30 T cell receptor beta chains from a single sample sequenced in a study of identical twins. Each CDR3 protein is one row after TCRdb ran MiXCR on the 5' RACE reads. The sample comprises 750,000 to 950,000 distinct CDR3 sequences, about 12% of which are singletons, and around 1.6% rests with the top ten. This same sample was also part of a study on yellow fever vaccine responses in identical twins.

The sequencing sample was made of PBMCs. The receptors shown here come from a woman aged 18-29 years in good health.

This clonotype has at least ten counts. J is TRBJ1-1 and V is TRBV28; D unresolved. The V gene lost 2 bases and the J gene lost 1 base, with 5 bases spanning the gap. This CDR3 has 13 amino acids. Per the germline V gene, CDR1 is MDHEN and CDR2 is SYDVKM. The CDR3 is CASSLLKNTEAFF. CDR3 DNA sequence: TGTGCCAGCAGTTTACTTAAGAACACTGAAGCTTTCTTT.

This clonotype came up a few times. The CDR3 bases are TGTGCCAGCAGCTTATATGGCGGGGGTGTGAATGAGCAGTTCTTC. The encoded protein is CASSLYGGGVNEQFF. The gene calls are TRBV7-2 and TRBJ2-1; TRBD2 matches at 7 bases. The CDR3 length is 15 residues. V was clipped by 2 bases and J by 7 bases; unmatched bases: 8. CDR1 is SGHTA and CDR2 is FQGNSA in the germline V gene.

This clonotype appeared a few times. The chain employs TRBV11-2 and TRBJ2-5, with D perhaps TRBD1 (6 bases). Between the trimmed V and J ends, which lost 5 bases and 4 bases, there was a span of 17 bases. This CDR3 has 15 residues. Germline values: CDR1 SGHAT, CDR2 FQNNGV. CDR3 loop: CASSPTRGSGETQYF. DNA for the CDR3: TGTGCCAGCAGCCCGACGAGGGGGTCGGGAGAGACCCAGTACTTC.

This clonotype has a handful of counts. This chain joins TRBV5-1 and TRBJ2-2, with TRBD2 matching over 9 bases. The ends lost 0 bases at V and 2 bases at J; junction bases unmatched: 2. The CDR3 runs 16 residues. Germline CDR1 SGHRS, CDR2 YFSETQ. The CDR3 loop reads CASSLGTSVNTGELFF. The CDR3 DNA reads TGCGCCAGCAGCTTGGGGACTAGCGTCAACACCGGGGAGCTGTTTTTT.

The J gene is TRBJ2-1, the V gene TRBV12-3 or TRBV12-4; D ambiguous. The CDR3 spans 17 residues. Deletions cut 6 bases from V and 0 bases from J, with 18 bases between. For the CDR3, the DNA is TGTGCCAGCAGATACCTATCTATAGTCAGCTCCTACAATGAGCAGTTCTTC. Its protein is CASRYLSIVSSYNEQFF.

The sample holds a few counts of this clonotype. This rearrangement joins TRBV6-5 to TRBJ1-4, with a possible D match to TRBD1 (5 bases). The CDR3 has 16 amino acids. Germline V gives CDR1 MNHEY, CDR2 SVGAGI. With 2 bases removed from V and 4 bases from J, the gap between germline ends came to 14 bases. As DNA, the CDR3 is TGTGCCAGCAGTTACGGTCGGGGCTTGGGTAATGAAAAACTGTTTTTT. It translates to CASSYGRGLGNEKLFF.

The chain couples TRBV5-1 to TRBJ2-7; 8 bases map to TRBD2. V lost 0 bases and J lost 0; bases outside the gene matches: 5. Germline loops: CDR1 SGHRS, CDR2 YFSETQ. CDR3 length: 16 amino acids. CDR3 nucleotides: TGCGCCAGCAGCTTGGGGACTAGCAGACGCTCCTACGAGCAGTACTTC. It translates to CASSLGTSRRSYEQYF.

This clonotype was recorded a few times. The chain joins TRBV12-3 or TRBV12-4 to TRBJ2-3, with 7 bases that match TRBD2. The junction had 6 bases not matched to a gene; V was cut back by 2 bases and J by 4 bases. CDR3 length: 15 residues. The DNA of the CDR3 is TGTGCCAGCAGTTTATCCCGCGGGAGCTCAGATACGCAGTATTTT. As protein: CASSLSRGSSDTQYF.

A few counts support this clonotype. The chain joins TRBV7-9 to TRBJ2-1; the match to TRBD2 covers 11 bases. CDR1 and CDR2 (germline): SEHNR, FQNEAQ (reference sequence). J was trimmed by 5 bases and V by 1 base; bases with no gene match: 7. The CDR3 is 17 residues long. The chain's CDR3 is CASSLGVILAGDNEQFF. In DNA form, the CDR3 reads TGTGCCAGCAGCTTAGGAGTTATACTAGCGGGGGACAATGAGCAGTTCTTC.

Ten or more counts support this clonotype. The V gene is TRBV7-2, the J gene TRBJ2-3; D call uncertain. Trimming left V 5 bases short and J 3 bases short, with 9 bases between. From germline, CDR1 is SGHTA and CDR2 FQGNSA. This CDR3 is 13 amino acids long. CDR3 in amino acids: CASSPGFTDTQYF. Written as DNA, the CDR3 is TGTGCCAGCAGCCCTGGCTTTACAGATACGCAGTATTTT.

This clonotype has a handful of counts. This chain links TRBV2 with TRBJ2-2, with D tentatively TRBD1 (5 bases). Germline V gene data show CDR1 as SNHLY and CDR2 as FYNNEI. This CDR3 is built from 12 residues. Trimming shortened V by 6 bases and J by 7 bases, and 9 bases separated the two germline ends. The CDR3: CASRGQVGELFF. The CDR3 bases are TGTGCCAGCAGGGGGCAGGTCGGGGAGCTGTTTTTT.

This rearrangement joins TRBV5-1 to TRBJ1-1; possible D gene TRBD1, 5 bases. Per germline, CDR1 SGHRS and CDR2 YFSETQ. The CDR3 contains 12 residues. Trimming pared 4 bases from V and 6 bases from J, leaving 10 bases between. CDR3 nucleotides: TGCGCCAGCAGCGGACAAACCCCTGAAGCTTTCTTT. The encoded protein is CASSGQTPEAFF.

This clonotype showed up many times. The chain joins TRBV12-3 or TRBV12-4 to TRBJ2-1; 8 bases line up with TRBD1. Trimming removed 5 bases from V and 5 bases from J; junction bases left unmatched: 11. The CDR3 length is 16 residues. The CDR3 reads CASSPSWTGTHNEQFF. The CDR3 DNA sequence: TGTGCCAGCAGTCCCTCTTGGACAGGGACCCACAATGAGCAGTTCTTC.

This clonotype occurred a few times. The chain joins TRBV7-8 to TRBJ1-1; D gene unclear. Germline assignment: CDR1 SGHVS and CDR2 FQNEAQ. This CDR3 is built from 16 residues. Trimming took off 1 base at V and 0 bases at J, with 12 bases between the two ends. This chain's CDR3 is CASSLEGQLMNTEAFF. In DNA, the CDR3 is TGTGCCAGCAGCTTAGAGGGCCAGCTTATGAACACTGAAGCTTTCTTT.

This clonotype was seen only a few times. This chain links TRBV18 with TRBJ2-4; no definite D call. The CDR3 consists of 12 residues. CDR1 and CDR2 from the germline V gene are KGHSH and LQKENI. The V end lost 5 bases, the J end lost 5 bases, and 7 bases lay between the germline ends. Here the CDR3 DNA reads TGTGCCAGCTCATCCGAAGAAAACATTCAGTACTTC. Translation gives CASSSEENIQYF.

At least ten counts were recorded for this clonotype. This chain connects TRBV2 to TRBJ2-1; 11 bases agree with TRBD2. Trimming at V came to 4 bases and at J to 7 bases, leaving 9 bases not matched to a gene. The CDR3 contains 16 residues. Germline-derived CDR1 and CDR2 are SNHLY and FYNNEI. DNA of the CDR3: TGTGCCAGCAGTGCACACACTAGCGGGAGTCTGAATGAGCAGTTCTTC. Its protein is CASSAHTSGSLNEQFF.

This clonotype showed up just a few times. This chain links TRBV28 with TRBJ2-1, with TRBD2 matching over 10 bases. CDR1 MDHEN and CDR2 SYDVKM come from the germline V gene. The CDR3 has 15 residues. J lost 7 bases, V lost 6 bases, and 9 bases had no gene match. CDR3 bases: TGTGCCAGCAGCCCCGCGGCTAGCGGGAGTAATGAGCAGTTCTTC. Amino acids: CASSPAASGSNEQFF. Together with reference TRBV28 and TRBJ2-1, the CDR3 gives the full variable domain: DVKVTQSSRYLVKRTGEKVFLECVQDMDHENMFWYRQDPGLGLRLIYFSYDVKMKEKGDIPEGYSVSREKKERFSLILESASTNQTSMYLCASSPAASGSNEQFFGPGTRLTVL.

This clonotype turned up a few times. The rearrangement links TRBV7-9 to TRBJ2-1; TRBD1 aligns across 7 bases. The germline V gene has CDR1 SEHNR and CDR2 FQNEAQ (reference sequence). The CDR3 loop spans 16 amino acids. Trimming removed 2 bases from V and 1 base from J; junction bases left unmatched: 5. The CDR3 DNA reads TGTGCCAGCAGCTTAAGAGGGGGCATTTCCTACAATGAGCAGTTCTTC. Translating it yields CASSLRGGISYNEQFF.

V usage is TRBV7-9 and J usage is TRBJ2-1, with 7 positions matching TRBD1. The length of the CDR3 is 15 residues. The germline CDR1 and CDR2 sequences are SEHNR and FQNEAQ (reference sequence). V lost 4 bases, J lost 7 bases, and 10 bases stayed unmatched. CDR3 protein: CASSWKTGARNEQFF. Here the CDR3 DNA reads TGTGCCAGCAGCTGGAAAACAGGGGCAAGGAATGAGCAGTTCTTC.

The table lists this clonotype with many counts. CDR3 coding DNA: TGTGCCAGCAGTCCAACCGGGACTAGCGGAAACAATGAGCAGTTCTTC. Its protein product is CASSPTGTSGNNEQFF. The chain couples TRBV7-9 to TRBJ2-1; 11 bases line up with TRBD2. Unmatched junction bases numbered 9, after V lost 6 bases and J lost 5 bases. Germline CDR1 SEHNR, CDR2 FQNEAQ (reference sequence). The CDR3 runs 16 residues.

The chain has TRBV7-9 and TRBJ2-2, with D perhaps TRBD2 (5 bases). Germline CDR1 and CDR2: SEHNR and FQNEAQ (reference sequence). V dropped 5 bases and J dropped 1 base, with 14 bases sitting between them. The CDR3 has 16 amino acids. The DNA for the CDR3 is TGTGCCAGCAGCCCCACAGAGGGTTGGAACACCGGGGAGCTGTTTTTT. Translating gives CASSPTEGWNTGELFF.

This clonotype was recorded a few times. The rearrangement joins TRBV4-1 to TRBJ1-2; no clear D gene. The CDR3 sequence is 14 residues long. Trimming removed 0 bases at V and 8 bases at J, with 13 bases between. CDR1 is MGHRA, CDR2 YSYEKL, per germline. The chain's CDR3 is CASSQDIQAWGYTF. The CDR3 coding sequence is TGCGCCAGCAGCCAAGATATTCAGGCGTGGGGCTACACCTTC.

This clonotype showed up many times. The chain employs TRBV20-1 and TRBJ2-1; 10 nucleotides match TRBD2. With V trimmed by 0 bases and J by 6 bases, 5 bases remained unmatched. CDR1 is DFQATT, CDR2 SNEGSKA, per germline (reference sequence). The CDR3 spans 15 residues. Here the CDR3 reads CSARDLAGAVNEQFF. CDR3 bases: TGCAGTGCTAGAGATCTAGCGGGGGCCGTCAATGAGCAGTTCTTC.

In this sample, this clonotype turned up many times. This chain connects TRBV3-1 to TRBJ1-1, with no clear D. Germline-derived CDR1 and CDR2 are LGHDT and YNNKEL (reference sequence). The CDR3 runs 14 residues. Deletions cut 3 bases from V and 8 bases from J, with 16 bases between. The CDR3 DNA reads as TGTGCCAGCAGCCACAATACGGGGAGAACAGAAGCTTTCTTT. Translated, it gives CASSHNTGRTEAFF.

Only a few counts were recorded for this clonotype. The chain couples TRBV3-1 to TRBJ2-6; TRBD2 agrees at 8 bases. Germline assignment: CDR1 LGHDT and CDR2 YNNKEL (reference sequence). After removal of 0 bases from V and 1 base from J, the junction contained 5 bases not matched to a gene. The CDR3 has 18 amino acids. For the CDR3, the DNA is TGTGCCAGCAGCCAAGATCGGGGGGGCCTATCTGGGGCCAACGTCCTGACTTTC. Translation: CASSQDRGGLSGANVLTF.

This chain uses TRBV2 with TRBJ2-7, with a tentative D call TRBD2 (5 bases). The CDR3 extends over 13 amino acids. The V end was cut by 3 bases, the J end by 2 bases, with 8 bases between. Germline lookup yields CDR1 SNHLY and CDR2 FYNNEI. The CDR3 protein is CASSDERTYEQYF. The CDR3, as DNA: TGTGCCAGCAGTGATGAGCGGACCTACGAGCAGTACTTC.

A few counts support this clonotype. V usage is TRBV25-1 and J usage is TRBJ2-1; 9 nucleotides match TRBD2. Unmatched junction bases numbered 3, after V lost 1 base and J lost 2 bases. This CDR3 has 16 amino acids. The germline gives CDR1 MGHDK, CDR2 SYGVNS. The CDR3 loop reads CASSELAGATYNEQFF. The CDR3 DNA is TGTGCCAGCAGTGAATTAGCGGGGGCCACCTACAATGAGCAGTTCTTC.

This clonotype was counted only a few times. This chain links TRBV14 with TRBJ2-2; the D is unclear. Germline V gene lookup returns CDR1 SGHDN and CDR2 FVKESK. The CDR3 loop spans 12 amino acids. Deletions cut 7 bases from V and 2 bases from J, with 5 bases between. CDR3 protein: CASTYNTGELFF. DNA for the CDR3: TGTGCCAGCACATATAACACCGGGGAGCTGTTTTTT.

This chain links TRBV20-1 with TRBJ1-1; maybe TRBD1 (5 bases). There are 13 residues in the CDR3. The germline V gene encodes CDR1 DFQATT and CDR2 SNEGSKA (reference sequence). CDR3 protein: CRDQGPRSSEAFF. CDR3 nucleotide sequence: TGCAGGGATCAGGGACCGAGAAGTTCTGAAGCTTTCTTT.

This clonotype was counted between two and nine times. The chain carries TRBV12-3 or TRBV12-4 and TRBJ1-2; TRBD1 is a possible D gene (6 bases). The CDR3 runs to 17 residues. Trimming left V 6 bases short and J 6 bases short, with 26 bases between. The CDR3 loop is CASRGPTGKVSRDGYTF. The CDR3 DNA sequence: TGTGCCAGCAGGGGACCCACAGGGAAGGTCTCTCGGGATGGCTACACCTTC.